Included here is one TCR beta chain sequence, with context. Random hexamers served to reverse transcribe roughly 0.45 to 1 ug RNA. TCRdb redid the calling of the immunoSEQ multiplex PCR reads with MiXCR, one entry per CDR3 protein. In the table there are 70,000 to 85,000 distinct CDR3 sequences, 95% to 97% of which are singletons. The entry originates in a study of CD8 T cells in Susac syndrome. This receptor was taken from a human donor with Susac syndrome. The specimen sequenced was CD8+ T cells from PBMCs.

The CDR3 is CASSTGQGIGTEAFF. The CDR3 nucleotides read TGTGCCAGCAGCACTGGACAGGGGATAGGCACTGAAGCTTTCTTT. The chain combines TRBV13 with TRBJ1-1, with 9 positions matching TRBD1. The CDR3 loop spans 15 amino acids. Germline V gene sequence: CDR1 PRHDT, CDR2 FYEKMQ (reference sequence). V trimming: 5 bases; J trimming: 4 bases; junction bases outside the gene matches: 8.